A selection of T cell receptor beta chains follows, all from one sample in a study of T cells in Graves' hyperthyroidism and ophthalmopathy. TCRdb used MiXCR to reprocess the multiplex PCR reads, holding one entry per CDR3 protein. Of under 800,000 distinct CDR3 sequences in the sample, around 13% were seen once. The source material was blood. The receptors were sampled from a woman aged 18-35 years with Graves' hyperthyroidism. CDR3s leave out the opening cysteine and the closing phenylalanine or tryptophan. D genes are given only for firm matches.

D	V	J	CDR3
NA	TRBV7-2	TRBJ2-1	ASSKGGIVSYNEQF
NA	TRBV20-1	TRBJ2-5	SARKGESETQY
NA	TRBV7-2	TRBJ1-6	ASSLGGGTNSPLH
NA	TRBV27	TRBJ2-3	ASSWVGIKTSTDTQY
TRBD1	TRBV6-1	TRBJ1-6	ASSETPGTDYNSPLH
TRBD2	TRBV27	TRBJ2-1	ASSFWTSGQDNEQF
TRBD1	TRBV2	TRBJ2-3	ASSVRTGLQY
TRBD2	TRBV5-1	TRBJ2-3	ASSSGGLGDTQY
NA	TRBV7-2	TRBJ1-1	ASSLFGREAF
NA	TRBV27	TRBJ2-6	ASSLSGIPAAGANVLT
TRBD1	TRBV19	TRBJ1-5	ASSIRGQGEQPQH
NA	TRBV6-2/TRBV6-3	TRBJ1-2	ASSYMRLAGYGYT
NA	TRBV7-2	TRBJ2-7	ASSLASGSSYEQY
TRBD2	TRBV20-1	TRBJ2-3	SVASGSTDTQY
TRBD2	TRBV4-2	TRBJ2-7	ASSPETSGAYEQY
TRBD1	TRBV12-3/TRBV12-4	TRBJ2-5	ASSLSLNRGEKETQY
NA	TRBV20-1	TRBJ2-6	SASNSGANVLT
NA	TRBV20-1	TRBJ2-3	SARDKSLAGTDTQY
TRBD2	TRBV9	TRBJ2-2	ASKSSGSTGELL
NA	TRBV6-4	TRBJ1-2	ASSIDGNYGYT
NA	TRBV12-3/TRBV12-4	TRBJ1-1	ASSDQWGLSEAF
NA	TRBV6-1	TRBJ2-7	ASSRMLGEQY
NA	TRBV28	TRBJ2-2	AILPRPRTPRELF
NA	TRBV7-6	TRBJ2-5	ASSFYPSSGRSAYQETQY
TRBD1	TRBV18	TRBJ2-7	ASSPPGGQGAGEQY
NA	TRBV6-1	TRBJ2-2	ASRTANTGELF
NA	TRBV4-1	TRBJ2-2	ASSQDGWGTGELF
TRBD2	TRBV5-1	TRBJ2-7	ASSGTGLAGVVYEQY
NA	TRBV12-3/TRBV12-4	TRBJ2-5	ASSSSQNQY
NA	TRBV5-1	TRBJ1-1	ASSSRAGSATEAF
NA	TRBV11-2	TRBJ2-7	ASSLDGDGYEQY
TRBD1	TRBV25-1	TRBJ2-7	ASSRRQGAFEQY